This T cell receptor (beta chain) appears in the sequencing data of a study of cytomegalovirus exposure and HLA in healthy donors. Findings of the study overall: Researchers counted around 150 TCR beta chains as cytomegalovirus-associated. Later genetic work tied a missense DCLRE1C variant to beta-chain V and J trimming.

With 60 Vbeta and 13 Jbeta primers, the PCR was carried out. Data came from immunoSEQ multiplex PCR; TCRdb stores just in-frame clones and leaves some out. The sample lists about 160,000 clones, approximately 67% seen once, with around 4.5% in the top ten. Remarks on this clone: The antigen is undetermined.

Trimming took off 5 bases at V and 6 bases at J, with 15 bases between the two ends. The CDR3 totals 14 residues. Germline CDR1 SGHVS, CDR2 FNYEAQ. The sample taken for sequencing was PBMCs. The clonotype originates from a woman between 18 and 29 years old in good health and CMV-seropositive. V and J are TRBV7-6 and TRBJ2-3; a weak D match, TRBD1 (5 bases). CDR3 protein: CASSLIDSRDTQYF. As DNA, the CDR3 is TGTGCCAGCAGCCTGATCGACAGCAGGGATACGCAGTATTTT.